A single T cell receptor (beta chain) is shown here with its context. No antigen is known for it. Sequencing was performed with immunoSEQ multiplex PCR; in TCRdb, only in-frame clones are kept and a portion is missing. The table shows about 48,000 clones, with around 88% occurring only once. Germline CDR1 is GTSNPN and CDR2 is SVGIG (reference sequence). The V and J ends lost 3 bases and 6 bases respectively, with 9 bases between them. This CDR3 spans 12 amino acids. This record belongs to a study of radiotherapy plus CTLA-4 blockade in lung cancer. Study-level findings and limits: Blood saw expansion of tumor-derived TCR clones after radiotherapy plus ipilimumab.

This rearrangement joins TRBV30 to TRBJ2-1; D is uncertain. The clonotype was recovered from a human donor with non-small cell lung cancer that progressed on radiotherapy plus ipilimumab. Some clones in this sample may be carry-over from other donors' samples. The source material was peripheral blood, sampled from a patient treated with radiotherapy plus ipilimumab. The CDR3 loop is CAWSPSVNEQFF. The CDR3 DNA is TGTGCCTGGAGCCCCAGCGTCAATGAGCAGTTCTTC.